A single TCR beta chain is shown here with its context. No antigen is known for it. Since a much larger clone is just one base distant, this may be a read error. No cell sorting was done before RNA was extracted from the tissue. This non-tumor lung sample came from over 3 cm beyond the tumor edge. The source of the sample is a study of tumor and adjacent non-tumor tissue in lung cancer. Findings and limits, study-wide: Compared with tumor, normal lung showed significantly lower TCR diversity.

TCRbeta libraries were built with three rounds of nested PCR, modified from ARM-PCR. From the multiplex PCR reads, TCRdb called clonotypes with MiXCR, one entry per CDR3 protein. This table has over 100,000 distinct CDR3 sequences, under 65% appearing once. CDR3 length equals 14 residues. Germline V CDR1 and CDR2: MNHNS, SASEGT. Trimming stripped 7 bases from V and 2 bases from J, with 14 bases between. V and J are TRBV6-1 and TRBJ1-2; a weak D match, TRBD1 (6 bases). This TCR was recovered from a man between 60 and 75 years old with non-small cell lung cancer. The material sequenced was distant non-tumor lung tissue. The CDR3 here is CASKQGSGNYGYTF. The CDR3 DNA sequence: TGTGCCAGCAAGCAGGGGTCGGGAAACTATGGCTACACCTTC.